This T cell receptor beta chain emerged from a study of CD8+CD57+ T cells in acquired aplastic anemia. On the study more broadly: Sorted CD4+ and CD8+ cells yielded around 3.2 ug of DNA on average.

This clonotype was seen only once. The antigen is not known. Broader study findings: Patients and healthy controls showed no significant CD8+ Simpson's diversity difference. Researchers report that approximately 28 CD8+ CDR3 sequences appeared in both patients and controls.

All sequencing subjects had displayed CD8+CD57+ cell expansion on flow cytometry. This CDR3 is 14 amino acids long. The germline V gene has CDR1 SGDLS and CDR2 YYNGEE. V gave up 4 bases and J gave up 2 bases, with 13 bases separating them. Genomic DNA, serving as template, underwent TCR beta VDJ and CDR3 profiling. TCRdb processed the reads anew with MiXCR; each CDR3 protein has one entry. Among approximately 150,000 distinct CDR3 sequences listed, around 48% were seen once. The V call is TRBV9, the J call TRBJ2-7; D may be TRBD2 (6 bases). This TCR came from a human donor with aplastic anemia. What was sequenced was sorted CD4+, CD8+, or CD8+CD57+ T cells (not recorded which) from PBMCs. Written as DNA, the CDR3 is TGTGCCAGCAGCTCCCGGGACTTACCCTACGAGCAGTACTTC. This gives the protein CASSSRDLPYEQYF.